This T cell receptor beta chain was found in a study of beta chain features in type 1 diabetes (dated by TCRdb to 2016 to 2018). Describing the broader study: Mean age, gender distribution, total cell number and subset yield did not differ between patients and healthy donors. A total of 107,917,701 sorted cells were examined across all samples, and the number of cells per subset was strongly correlated with RNA yield. The study compared the TCRB repertoires of sorted circulating CD4+ T cell subsets in recently diagnosed type 1 diabetes patients with those in matched healthy donors. Naive and central memory subsets were obtained from all 28 donors, but regulatory and stem cell-like memory subsets were isolated from only 8 patients and roughly eight healthy donors.

From each donor, a single peripheral blood sample of about 110 mL on average was drawn into heparinised tubes. Using a panel that included CD45RO, CCR7, CD25, CD127, CD95 and CD27, naive, central memory, regulatory and stem cell-like memory CD4+ T cells were sorted on a BD FACSAria II. All sorted populations exceeded 95% purity. Right away, PBMCs were isolated by Lymphoprep density gradient centrifugation and were stained directly, with no culture step. To minimize batch effects, samples were stained and sorted in pairs, one healthy donor with one patient per experiment. The entire amount of isolated RNA was reverse transcribed using the High Capacity cDNA Reverse Transcription Kit, so the sequenced TCRB transcripts were expressed ones. Naive, central memory and regulatory T cell samples underwent deep immunoSEQ sequencing, averaging around 3.9 million total reads per sample. After sorted cells were lysed in RLT buffer, RNA was extracted with DNase-treated RNeasy Micro or Mini kits, with the choice depending on cell number. Each cell subset was processed on its own to prevent cross-contamination, while patient and healthy donor samples were processed together. Using the immunoSEQ multiplex PCR, TCRB sequences were amplified from cDNA into 87-bp fragments spanning the CDR3 region. Sequencing of the amplicons was done on the Illumina HiSeq platform. The published analysis was carried out like this. Synthetic template baselines were used to correct PCR bias computationally, reads within Hamming distance 2 were collapsed together, and singletons that could not be merged were discarded. By aligning reads against IMGT, V, D and J genes, CDR3 length, and insertions or deletions at six rearrangement sites were assigned. Within each subset, clonotype counts were normalized to the number of sorted cells before true diversity and Gini coefficients were calculated with the tcR R package. Repertoire sharing was quantified using the overlap coefficient calculated on TCRB nucleotide sequences. As a proxy for the pre-selection repertoire, out-of-frame TCRB sequences from naive cells were analyzed. TCRdb took this table from immuneACCESS and kept in-frame rearrangements with V and J called. Such tables lack part of the clones; where checked against another copy, unresolved V genes explain under half of the gap, and the rest is unexplained. The V and J calls and clone size were taken over from that table, and D and trimming were inferred from the DNA. The table for this sample lists hundreds of thousands of clones; 9.5% to 12% of them were counted only once. The leading ten clones occupy approximately 0.05% of the sample.

Overall study outcomes, separate from this receptor: In all four CD4+ subsets, TCRB CDR3 length was moderately but significantly shorter in type 1 diabetes patients. Because cDNA was sequenced instead of genomic DNA, highly expressing activated cells could be over-represented, though the groups showed no difference in activation or CD3 levels. Shorter templates might be favored by PCR, yet because patient and control samples were amplified and corrected together, any such skew would affect both groups equally. HLA sub-analyses involved small numbers of individuals, so any influence of HLA type on TCRB rearrangement remained unresolved. Naive, central memory and regulatory TCRB repertoires appeared to be more alike among patients than among healthy donors. Patients with type 1 diabetes made fewer insertions and deleted more nucleotides at VDJ recombination sites, implying thymic rearrangement abnormalities.

This clone was counted a few times. Its antigen has not been determined. Nothing much larger sits one base from this clone, and base qualities are not available. The germline V gene gives CDR1 as MNHEY and CDR2 as SVGAGI. Trimming leaves V shorter by 7 bases and J shorter by 10 bases, with the junction holding 10 bases beyond the gene matches. From the cysteine through the phenylalanine, the CDR3 covers 14 amino acids. Just the 42-base CDR3 DNA is kept, in frame starting at base 1. Sequencing was done on a sample of naive CD4+ T cells from blood. The cell subset or site label on this specimen signifies: true naive CD4+ T cells. Rearrangement joined TRBV6-5 to TRBJ1-4, with 9 junctional bases fitting TRBD1. This receptor was taken from a woman aged 18 to 35 in good health. The DNA is as follows: TGTGCCAGCACCCCGGGACAGGGCGTCGGAAAACTGTTTTTT. This codes for CASTPGQGVGKLFF.